A selection of T cell receptor beta chains follows, all from one sample in a study of T cell responses to AZD1222 COVID-19 vaccine. The assay was immunoSEQ multiplex PCR, and TCRdb's table has in-frame clones only and misses some. Among approximately 90,000 clones listed, 85% to 90% were seen once. Sequences were derived from peripheral blood, sampled on day 0 of AZD1222 vaccination. Receptors originate from an adult in good health. The CDR3 runs from the conserved cysteine through the conserved F or W.

v_gene: TRBV6-5; CDR3aa: CASSYYYTHLNTEAFF
v_gene: TRBV4-1; CDR3aa: CASSQKPGTGPEKLFF
v_gene: TRBV7-9; CDR3aa: CASSLGTDFGYGYTF
v_gene: TRBV3-1/TRBV3-2; CDR3aa: CASSQDRRIVFF
v_gene: TRBV4-1; CDR3aa: CASSQAGTGDGYGYTF
v_gene: TRBV19; CDR3aa: CASTLGTDSLNTEAFF
v_gene: TRBV5-1; CDR3aa: CASSWTVQNEKLFF
v_gene: TRBV9; CDR3aa: CASSAIEGPTEAFF
v_gene: TRBV20-1; CDR3aa: CSARTDKGAFF
v_gene: TRBV5-1; CDR3aa: CASSLAGANGDTQYF
v_gene: TRBV5-4; CDR3aa: CASSPGTTLYEQYF
v_gene: TRBV27; CDR3aa: CASSSTSGLNEQYF
v_gene: TRBV19; CDR3aa: CAGGLATGELFF
v_gene: TRBV3-1/TRBV3-2; CDR3aa: CASSQLNQPQHF
v_gene: TRBV5-6; CDR3aa: CASRAGSTDTQYF
v_gene: TRBV4-3; CDR3aa: CASSYWGGAGEKLFF
v_gene: TRBV19; CDR3aa: CASRREDNTEAFF
v_gene: TRBV3-1/TRBV3-2; CDR3aa: CASSQAVNSPFIEQFF
v_gene: TRBV15; CDR3aa: CATSSGGAGGYTF
v_gene: TRBV2; CDR3aa: CASSGNREGLGYEQYF
v_gene: TRBV7-2; CDR3aa: CASSSDFSSYNEQFF
v_gene: TRBV11-3; CDR3aa: CASSLKETYEQYF
v_gene: TRBV29-1; CDR3aa: CSVRIQGGWTEAFF
v_gene: TRBV30; CDR3aa: CAWSLGDLNQPQHF
v_gene: TRBV7-9; CDR3aa: CASSPGGLAEAFF
v_gene: TRBV5-6; CDR3aa: CASSTGGEVSNQPQHF
v_gene: TRBV5-1; CDR3aa: CASSPRTGDGEKLFF
v_gene: TRBV3-1/TRBV3-2; CDR3aa: CASSHRTSGGKQYF
v_gene: TRBV18; CDR3aa: CASSPSSDRNYGYTF
v_gene: TRBV6-4; CDR3aa: CASSDGEGDYNEQFF
v_gene: TRBV7-8; CDR3aa: CASSPRGGAGTGELFF
v_gene: TRBV2; CDR3aa: CASTGTGLGVETQYF
v_gene: TRBV19; CDR3aa: CASSPTPLGTSRQETQYF